The 27 T cell receptor beta chains presented below share a single source sample, sequenced in a study of blood T cell repertoires in COVID-19. Generated by immunoSEQ multiplex PCR, the TCRdb table keeps only in-frame clones and is missing some. This sample yields 200,000 to 300,000 clones, of which around 89% are seen a single time; around 4% belongs to the top ten. Input material: PBMCs or T cells enriched from blood (not recorded which). Every receptor here comes from a woman between 25 and 40 years old who had recovered from COVID-19.

The chain couples TRBV3-1 (or the pseudogene TRBV3-2) to TRBJ2-1; no definite D call. The CDR3 totals 12 residues. V was trimmed by 0 bases and J by 7 bases, leaving 4 bases between them. CDR1 LGHDT and CDR2 YNNKEL come from the germline V gene (reference sequence). The CDR3 coding sequence is TGTGCCAGCAGCCAAGATTTAAATGAGCAGTTCTTC. This translates into CASSQDLNEQFF.

This clone was seen once. V and J are TRBV28 and TRBJ2-1; 11 bases are shared with TRBD2. This CDR3 has 17 residues. Germline V gives CDR1 MDHEN, CDR2 SYDVKM. J was trimmed by 6 bases and V by 6 bases; bases with no gene match: 13. In nucleotides, the CDR3 is TGTGCCAGCAGGCCACTAGCGGGGGCCCTTTCGGGCAATGAGCAGTTCTTC. Translation: CASRPLAGALSGNEQFF. The whole variable domain, remainder taken from reference TRBV28 and TRBJ2-1, is DVKVTQSSRYLVKRTGEKVFLECVQDMDHENMFWYRQDPGLGLRLIYFSYDVKMKEKGDIPEGYSVSREKKERFSLILESASTNQTSMYLCASRPLAGALSGNEQFFGPGTRLTVL.

The chain uses TRBV7-9 and TRBJ1-4; 10 nucleotides line up with TRBD1. The length of the CDR3 is 15 residues. The germline gives CDR1 SEHNR, CDR2 FQNEAQ (reference sequence). Germline trimming cut 5 bases from V and 10 bases from J; bases unmatched to any gene: 10. The CDR3 DNA reads as TGTGCCAGCAGCAGCTCGACAGGGGGCGCGGCAAAACTGTTTTTT. Protein product: CASSSSTGGAAKLFF.

The chain combines TRBV28 with TRBJ2-7; D is possibly TRBD2 (6 bases). This CDR3 is 12 amino acids long. Germline CDR1 reads MDHEN; CDR2 reads SYDVKM. Deletions cut 8 bases from V and 4 bases from J, with 12 bases between. CDR3 nucleotide sequence: TGTGCCAGCCAGTCGGGAGATTACGAGCAGTACTTC. Protein sequence: CASQSGDYEQYF. Full variable domain (rest looked up from reference TRBV28 and TRBJ2-7): DVKVTQSSRYLVKRTGEKVFLECVQDMDHENMFWYRQDPGLGLRLIYFSYDVKMKEKGDIPEGYSVSREKKERFSLILESASTNQTSMYLCASQSGDYEQYFGPGTRLTVT.

The rearrangement uses TRBV28 and TRBJ2-7; 8 bases fit TRBD1. CDR1 is MDHEN, CDR2 SYDVKM, per germline. The junction had 10 bases not matched to a gene; V was cut back by 6 bases and J by 3 bases. The CDR3 spans 15 residues. CDR3 sequence (DNA): TGTGCCAGCAGGACTCAGGGGGCTCAGGACTACGAGCAGTACTTC. This gives the protein CASRTQGAQDYEQYF.

The rearrangement joins TRBV28 to TRBJ1-1; no clear D. Germline loops: CDR1 MDHEN, CDR2 SYDVKM. This CDR3 has 13 amino acids. Trimming stripped 5 bases from V and 5 bases from J, with 12 bases between. CDR3 sequence (DNA): TGTGCCAGCAGTAACCTCGGGAGGACTGAAGCTTTCTTT. Its translation: CASSNLGRTEAFF. The full variable domain, its missing parts supplied by reference TRBV28 and TRBJ1-1, is DVKVTQSSRYLVKRTGEKVFLECVQDMDHENMFWYRQDPGLGLRLIYFSYDVKMKEKGDIPEGYSVSREKKERFSLILESASTNQTSMYLCASSNLGRTEAFFGQGTRLTVV.

The chain employs TRBV7-2 and TRBJ1-6; TRBD1 aligns across 9 bases. The germline V gene has CDR1 SGHTA and CDR2 FQGNSA. V trimming: 6 bases; J trimming: 4 bases; junction bases outside the gene matches: 4. This CDR3 has 15 residues. The CDR3 DNA reads TGTGCCAGCAGTTCGGGACAGGGATATAATTCACCCCTCCACTTT. It translates to CASSSGQGYNSPLHF.

The rearrangement joins TRBV19 to TRBJ1-6; 9 nucleotides line up with TRBD1. Trimming removed 6 bases from V and 8 bases from J; junction bases left unmatched: 5. There are 14 residues in the CDR3. CDR1 and CDR2 (germline): LNHDA, SQIVND (reference sequence). This CDR3 is CASRSQGADSPLHF. The CDR3 DNA reads TGTGCCAGTAGGTCACAGGGGGCCGATTCACCCCTCCACTTT.

The chain links TRBV20-1 to TRBJ1-2; D gene unclear. CDR1 and CDR2 from the germline V gene are DFQATT and SNEGSKA (reference sequence). The CDR3 consists of 11 residues. The CDR3 sequence is CTARGNYGYTF. For the CDR3, the DNA is TGCACAGCTCGGGGAAACTATGGCTACACCTTC.

The sample holds one count of this clone. The V call is TRBV6-6, the J call TRBJ2-3; perhaps TRBD1 as D (6 bases). V was clipped by 6 bases and J by 1 base, with 8 bases between them. Germline lookup yields CDR1 MNHNY and CDR2 SVGAGI (reference sequence). The CDR3 runs to 13 residues. Here the CDR3 reads CASRGAGTDTQYF. The CDR3 nucleotides read TGTGCCAGCAGGGGGGCCGGCACAGATACGCAGTATTTT.

The gene calls are TRBV7-2 and TRBJ1-2; D unclear. The CDR3 runs 15 residues. The V gene's germline CDR1 is SGHTA and CDR2 FQGNSA. The V end was cut by 1 base, the J end by 4 bases, with 13 bases between. Here the CDR3 DNA reads TGTGCCAGCAGCTTAGTCGTTTCAGGAATCTATGGCTACACCTTC. This encodes CASSLVVSGIYGYTF.

The chain couples TRBV19 to TRBJ1-3; 10 bases align to TRBD1. V shed 9 bases, J shed 1 base, and the junction held 15 bases outside the gene matches. Germline V CDR1 and CDR2: LNHDA, SQIVND (reference sequence). The CDR3 loop spans 18 amino acids. Here the CDR3 DNA reads TGTGCCAGCAGAAACTGGGACAGGGGTATCATTTCTGGAAACACCATATATTTT. It codes for CASRNWDRGIISGNTIYF.

The chain has TRBV24-1 and TRBJ2-5, with D possibly being TRBD1 (7 bases). Germline V lookup: CDR1 KGHDR, CDR2 SFDVKD. Trimming cost V 7 bases and J 4 bases, with 15 bases left between them. The CDR3 spans 14 residues. CDR3 nucleotides: TGTGCCACCAGCCGAAGGGGGCGGGGAGAGACCCAGTACTTC. This sequence encodes CATSRRGRGETQYF.

The chain employs TRBV6-5 and TRBJ2-6, with D possibly being TRBD1 (6 bases). This CDR3 has 16 residues. Trimming pared 2 bases from V and 4 bases from J, leaving 12 bases between. The germline CDR1 and CDR2 sequences are MNHEY and SVGAGI. CDR3 in DNA: TGTGCCAGCAGTTACCGTCAGGGGTACGGGGCCAACGTCCTGACTTTC. Its translation: CASSYRQGYGANVLTF.

This clone has only one observation. The J gene is TRBJ2-3, the V gene TRBV5-4; TRBD1 matches 8 bases. Germline V gene sequence: CDR1 SGHNT, CDR2 YYREEE (reference sequence). V dropped 4 bases and J dropped 4; count of bases not matched to a gene: 11. The CDR3 is 16 residues long. Here the CDR3 reads CASSRRTGRGPDTQYF. The CDR3 nucleotides read TGTGCCAGCAGCCGAAGGACAGGGAGAGGCCCAGATACGCAGTATTTT.

V gene TRBV11-2 combines with J gene TRBJ2-6; a possible D gene is TRBD2 (5 bases). The CDR3 is 19 amino acids. V lost 6 bases to trimming and J lost 0 bases, with 21 bases between them. Looked up from germline, CDR1 is SGHAT and CDR2 is FQNNGV. CDR3 residues: CASSELKDFLSSGANVLTF. DNA of the CDR3: TGTGCCAGCAGTGAGCTTAAGGACTTCCTCAGCTCTGGGGCCAACGTCCTGACTTTC. Drawing the rest from reference TRBV11-2 and TRBJ2-6, the complete variable domain is EAGVAQSPRYKIIEKRQSVAFWCNPISGHATLYWYQQILGQGPKLLIQFQNNGVVDDSQLPKDRFSAERLKGVDSTLKIQPAKLEDSAVYLCASSELKDFLSSGANVLTFGAGSRLTVL.

CDR3 coding DNA: TGTGCCATCAGGCCAGAGGGTTTGCGGTATGGCTACACCTTC. Translating it yields CAIRPEGLRYGYTF. The chain has TRBV10-3 and TRBJ1-2; D gene ambiguous. This CDR3 contains 14 residues. V lost 6 bases and J 5 bases, leaving 16 bases between the germline ends. Germline CDR1 and CDR2: ENHRY and SYGVKD.

The chain is built from TRBV7-8 and TRBJ2-6, with 8 nucleotides matching TRBD1. CDR3 length equals 19 residues. Unmatched junction bases numbered 10, after V lost 3 bases and J lost 0 bases. In germline, CDR1 is SGHVS, CDR2 FQNEAQ. In DNA, the CDR3 is TGTGCCAGCAGCTTCAACCCGGGACAGGTGATCTCTGGGGCCAACGTCCTGACTTTC. This translates into CASSFNPGQVISGANVLTF.

The CDR3 region is CASSYSLRVNTEAFF. CDR3 nucleotide sequence: TGTGCCAGCAGTTACTCCCTCAGGGTGAACACTGAAGCTTTCTTT. The chain recombines TRBV6-5 with TRBJ1-1, with D maybe TRBD1 (5 bases). Trimming cost V 0 bases and J 0 bases, with 8 bases left between them. CDR1 MNHEY and CDR2 SVGAGI come from the germline V gene. This CDR3 spans 15 amino acids.

The rearrangement joins TRBV10-3 to TRBJ1-4; TRBD1 matches at 8 bases. The CDR3 runs to 15 residues. CDR1 and CDR2 from the germline V gene are ENHRY and SYGVKD. V trimming: 0 bases; J trimming: 8 bases; junction bases outside the gene matches: 5. The CDR3 coding sequence is TGTGCCATCAGTGAGTCAGGACAGGGAGGAGAAAAACTGTTTTTT. This encodes CAISESGQGGEKLFF.

This chain links TRBV18 with TRBJ2-6, with TRBD1 identical over 8 bases. This CDR3 has 19 residues. Germline-derived CDR1 and CDR2 are KGHSH and LQKENI. Trimming removed 2 bases from V and 0 bases from J; junction bases left unmatched: 9. The chain's CDR3 is CASSPTLGQGSSGANVLTF. The CDR3 DNA follows: TGTGCCAGCTCACCAACCCTCGGACAGGGCAGCTCTGGGGCCAACGTCCTGACTTTC.

This chain links TRBV28 with TRBJ2-7, with 10 bases that match TRBD1. V lost 7 bases, J lost 3 bases, and 6 bases stayed unmatched. Germline V gives CDR1 MDHEN, CDR2 SYDVKM. The CDR3 is 14 amino acids. The CDR3 DNA reads as TGTGCCAGCAATAAGTGGGACAGGGGCTACGAGCAGTACTTC. Protein: CASNKWDRGYEQYF.

The chain combines TRBV29-1 with TRBJ2-5; 11 bases align to TRBD2. The V segment lost 7 bases and the J segment 2 bases; nucleotides outside the gene matches: 6. CDR1 and CDR2 (germline): SQVTM, ANQGSEA. CDR3 length: 14 residues. CDR3 loop: CSAPGLAEQETQYF. In DNA, the CDR3 is TGCAGCGCCCCGGGACTAGCGGAACAAGAGACCCAGTACTTC.

This chain uses TRBV28 with TRBJ1-1; perhaps TRBD1 as D (6 bases). The germline V and J ends were trimmed by 10 bases and 9 bases, with 12 bases remaining between them. The CDR3 is made up of 10 amino acids. The germline V gene encodes CDR1 MDHEN and CDR2 SYDVKM. The CDR3 here is CATRQDQAFF. CDR3 DNA: TGTGCCACTCGACAGGATCAAGCTTTCTTT.

This chain links TRBV7-9 with TRBJ2-2; D perhaps matches TRBD2 (6 bases). The CDR3 consists of 13 residues. Germline V gene lookup returns CDR1 SEHNR and CDR2 FQNEAQ (reference sequence). Between the trimmed V and J ends, which lost 4 bases and 7 bases, there was a span of 10 bases. The CDR3 region is CASSSGVGGELFF. The DNA for the CDR3 is TGTGCCAGCAGCTCGGGAGTGGGCGGGGAGCTGTTTTTT. The full variable domain, its missing parts supplied by reference TRBV7-9 and TRBJ2-2, is DTGVSQNPRHKITKRGQNVTFRCDPISEHNRLYWYRQTLGQGPEFLTYFQNEAQLEKSRLLSDRFSAERPKGSFSTLEIQRTEQGDSAMYLCASSSGVGGELFFGEGSRLTVL.

This clone came up once. V is TRBV7-3 and J is TRBJ2-1; D is perhaps TRBD2 (6 bases). Germline V gene sequence: CDR1 SGHTA, CDR2 FQGTGA. With 5 bases removed from V and 6 bases from J, the gap between germline ends came to 14 bases. This CDR3 comprises 14 residues. CDR3 loop: CASSRTGTVNEQFF. The CDR3, as DNA: TGTGCCAGCAGCCGAACCGGGACTGTCAATGAGCAGTTCTTC.

The V call is TRBV5-1, the J call TRBJ1-1; TRBD1 agrees at 8 bases. CDR1 is SGHRS and CDR2 is YFSETQ in the germline V gene. Trimming removed 3 bases from V and 4 bases from J; junction bases left unmatched: 8. CDR3 length: 15 amino acids. CDR3 sequence (DNA): TGCGCCAGCAGCTCCCGACAGGGGATGGGCACTGAAGCTTTCTTT. This codes for CASSSRQGMGTEAFF.